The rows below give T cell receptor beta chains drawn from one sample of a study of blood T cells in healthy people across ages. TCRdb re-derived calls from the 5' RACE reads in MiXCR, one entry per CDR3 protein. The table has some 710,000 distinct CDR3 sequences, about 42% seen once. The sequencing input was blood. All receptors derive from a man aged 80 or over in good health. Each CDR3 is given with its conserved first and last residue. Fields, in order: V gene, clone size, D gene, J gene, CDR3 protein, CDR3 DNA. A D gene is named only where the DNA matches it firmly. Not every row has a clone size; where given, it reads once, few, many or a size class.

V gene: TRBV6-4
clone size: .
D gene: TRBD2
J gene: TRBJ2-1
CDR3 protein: CASSELAGNNDEQFF
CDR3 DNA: TGTGCCAGCAGCGAACTAGCGGGAAACAACGATGAGCAGTTCTTC

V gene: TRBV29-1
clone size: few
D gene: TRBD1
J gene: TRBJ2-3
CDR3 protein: CSVERGTGRTDTQYF
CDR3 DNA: TGCAGCGTTGAGAGGGGGACAGGGAGAACAGATACGCAGTATTTT

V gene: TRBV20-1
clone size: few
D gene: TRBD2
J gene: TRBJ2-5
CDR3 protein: CSARDGAGGLETQYF
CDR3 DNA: TGCAGTGCTAGAGATGGAGCGGGAGGTCTCGAGACCCAGTACTTC

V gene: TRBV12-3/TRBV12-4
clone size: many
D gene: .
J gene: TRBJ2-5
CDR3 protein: CASSLGGKETQYF
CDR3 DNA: TGTGCCAGCAGTTTGGGTGGGAAAGAGACCCAGTACTTC

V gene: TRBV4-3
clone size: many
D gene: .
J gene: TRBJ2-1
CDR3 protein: CASSQTSPAKSSYNEQFF
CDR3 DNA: TGCGCCAGCAGCCAAACATCTCCGGCCAAGTCCTCCTACAATGAGCAGTTCTTC

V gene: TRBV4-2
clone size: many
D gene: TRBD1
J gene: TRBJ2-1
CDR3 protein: CASSQGDSRADNEQFF
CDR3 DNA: TGTGCCAGCAGCCAAGGGGACAGCCGAGCCGACAATGAGCAGTTCTTC

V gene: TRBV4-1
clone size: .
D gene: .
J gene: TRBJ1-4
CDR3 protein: CASSQTQSPEELFF
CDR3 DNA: TGCGCCAGCAGCCAGACCCAGTCCCCTGAAGAACTGTTTTTT

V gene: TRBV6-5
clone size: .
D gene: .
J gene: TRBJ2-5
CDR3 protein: CASSYSMSGTRFQETQYF
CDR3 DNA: TGTGCCAGCAGTTACTCGATGTCGGGGACACGCTTCCAAGAGACCCAGTACTTC

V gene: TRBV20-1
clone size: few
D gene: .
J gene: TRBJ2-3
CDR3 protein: CSARDGGKDTQYF
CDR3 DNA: TGCAGTGCTAGAGATGGGGGGAAAGATACGCAGTATTTT

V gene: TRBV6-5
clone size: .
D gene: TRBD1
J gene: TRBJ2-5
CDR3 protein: CASSQTGAVYQETQYF
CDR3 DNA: TGTGCCAGCAGCCAGACAGGGGCTGTGTACCAAGAGACCCAGTACTTC

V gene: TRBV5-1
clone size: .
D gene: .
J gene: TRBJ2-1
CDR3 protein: CASSWAPGQKSQGEQFF
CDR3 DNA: TGCGCCAGCAGCTGGGCTCCGGGTCAAAAAAGTCAGGGTGAGCAGTTCTTC

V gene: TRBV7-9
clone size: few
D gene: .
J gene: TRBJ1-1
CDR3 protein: CASSYDLASEAFF
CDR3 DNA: TGTGCCAGCAGCTATGATCTGGCATCTGAAGCTTTCTTT

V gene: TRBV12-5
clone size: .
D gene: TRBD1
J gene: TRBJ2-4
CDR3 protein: CASGPGTGENIQYF
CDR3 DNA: TGTGCTAGTGGTCCCGGGACAGGGGAAAACATTCAGTACTTC

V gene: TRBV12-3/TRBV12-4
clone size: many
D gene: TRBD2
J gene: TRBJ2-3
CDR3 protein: CASSLAGGGNRRTQYF
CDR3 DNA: TGTGCCAGCAGCTTAGCGGGAGGGGGCAACCGTCGAACGCAGTATTTT

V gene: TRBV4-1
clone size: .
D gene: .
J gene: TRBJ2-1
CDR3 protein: CASSHQGARNEQFF
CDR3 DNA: TGCGCCAGCAGCCACCAGGGCGCCAGGAATGAGCAGTTCTTC

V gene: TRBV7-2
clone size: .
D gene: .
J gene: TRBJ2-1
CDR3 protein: CASSQQVGPSSYNEQFF
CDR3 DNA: TGTGCCAGCAGCCAACAGGTCGGCCCGAGCTCCTACAATGAGCAGTTCTTC

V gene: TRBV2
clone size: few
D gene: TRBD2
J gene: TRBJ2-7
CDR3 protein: CASRSGLAGAEQYF
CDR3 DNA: TGTGCCAGCAGATCGGGACTAGCGGGAGCCGAGCAGTACTTC

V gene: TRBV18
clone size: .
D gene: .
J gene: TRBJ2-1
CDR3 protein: CASSPRQGSYEQFF
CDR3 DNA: TGTGCCAGCTCACCGCGTCAAGGGTCCTATGAGCAGTTCTTC

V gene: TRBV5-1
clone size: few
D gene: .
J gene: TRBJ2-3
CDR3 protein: CASSEGPTDTQYF
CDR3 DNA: TGCGCCAGCAGCGAGGGTCCCACAGATACGCAGTATTTT

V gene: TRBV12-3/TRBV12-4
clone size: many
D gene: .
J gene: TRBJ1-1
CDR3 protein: CASSLTQNTEAFF
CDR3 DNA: TGTGCCAGCAGTTTAACCCAGAACACTGAAGCTTTCTTT

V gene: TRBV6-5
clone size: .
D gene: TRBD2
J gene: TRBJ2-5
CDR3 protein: CASSPLRLAVAETQYF
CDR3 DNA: TGTGCCAGCAGTCCCCTCCGACTAGCCGTGGCTGAGACCCAGTACTTC

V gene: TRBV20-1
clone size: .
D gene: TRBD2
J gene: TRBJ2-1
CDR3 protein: CSAHPLAGGINEQFF
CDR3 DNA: TGCAGTGCCCATCCCCTAGCGGGAGGGATAAATGAGCAGTTCTTC

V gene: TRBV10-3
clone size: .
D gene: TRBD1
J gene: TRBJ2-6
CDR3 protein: CAISESRRGTGNSGANVLTF
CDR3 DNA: TGTGCCATCAGTGAGTCGAGACGGGGGACAGGAAACTCTGGGGCCAACGTCCTGACTTTC

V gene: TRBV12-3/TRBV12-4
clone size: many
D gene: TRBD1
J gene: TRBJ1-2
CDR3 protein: CASSPGTGDLYGYTF
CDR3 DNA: TGTGCCAGCAGTCCGGGGACAGGGGATCTCTATGGCTACACCTTC

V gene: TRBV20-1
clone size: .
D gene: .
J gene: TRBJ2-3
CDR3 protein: CSARIRASSTDTQYF
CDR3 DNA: TGCAGTGCTAGAATTAGGGCTTCGAGCACAGATACGCAGTATTTT

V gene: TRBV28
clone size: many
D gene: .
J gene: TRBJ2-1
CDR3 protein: CASSLERGTYNEQFF
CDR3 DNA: TGTGCCAGCAGTCTCGAACGGGGGACCTACAATGAGCAGTTCTTC

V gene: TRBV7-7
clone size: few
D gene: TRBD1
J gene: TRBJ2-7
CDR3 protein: CASSYRQGKGASYEQYF
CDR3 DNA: TGTGCCAGCAGCTACAGACAGGGAAAGGGCGCCTCCTACGAGCAGTACTTC

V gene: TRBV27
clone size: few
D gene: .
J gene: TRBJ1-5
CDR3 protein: CASSAIGRGRGNQPQHF
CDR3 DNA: TGTGCCAGCAGTGCCATAGGTCGAGGACGTGGCAATCAGCCCCAGCATTTT

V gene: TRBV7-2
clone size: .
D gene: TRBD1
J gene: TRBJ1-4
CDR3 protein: CASSTRWGQGTEKLFF
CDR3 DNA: TGTGCCAGCAGCACACGCTGGGGACAGGGAACGGAAAAACTGTTTTTT

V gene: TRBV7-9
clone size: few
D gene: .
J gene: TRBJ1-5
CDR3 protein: CASSAGSRDHQPQHF
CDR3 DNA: TGTGCCAGCAGCGCCGGCTCCAGGGACCATCAGCCCCAGCATTTT

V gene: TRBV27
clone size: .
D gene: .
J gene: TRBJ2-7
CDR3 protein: CASSFGLNYEQYF
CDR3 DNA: TGTGCCAGCAGTTTTGGTCTCAACTACGAGCAGTACTTC

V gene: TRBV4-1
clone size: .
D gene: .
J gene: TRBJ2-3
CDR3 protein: CASSQPPLRQGSSDTQYF
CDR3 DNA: TGCGCCAGCAGCCAACCACCCCTCCGGCAGGGGAGTTCAGATACGCAGTATTTT

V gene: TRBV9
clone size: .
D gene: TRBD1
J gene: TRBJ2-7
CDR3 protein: CASSTSGQETYEQYF
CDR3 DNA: TGTGCCAGCAGCACATCGGGACAGGAGACTTACGAGCAGTACTTC

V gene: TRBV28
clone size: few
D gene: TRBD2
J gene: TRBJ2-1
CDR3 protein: CASRRGREERGEQFF
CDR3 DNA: TGTGCCAGCAGACGAGGCCGGGAGGAACGGGGTGAGCAGTTCTTC

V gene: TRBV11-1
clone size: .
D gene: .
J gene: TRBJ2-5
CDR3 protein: CASSWSLGETQYF
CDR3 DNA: TGTGCCAGCAGCTGGAGCCTGGGGGAGACCCAGTACTTC

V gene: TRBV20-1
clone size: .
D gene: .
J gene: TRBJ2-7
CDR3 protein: CSARDETGEAYEQYF
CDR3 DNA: TGCAGTGCTAGAGATGAGACGGGAGAGGCCTACGAGCAGTACTTC

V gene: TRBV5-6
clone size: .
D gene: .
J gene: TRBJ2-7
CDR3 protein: CVSSFRLPGVSYEQYF
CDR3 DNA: TGTGTCAGCAGCTTCCGACTACCGGGAGTCAGCTACGAGCAGTACTTC